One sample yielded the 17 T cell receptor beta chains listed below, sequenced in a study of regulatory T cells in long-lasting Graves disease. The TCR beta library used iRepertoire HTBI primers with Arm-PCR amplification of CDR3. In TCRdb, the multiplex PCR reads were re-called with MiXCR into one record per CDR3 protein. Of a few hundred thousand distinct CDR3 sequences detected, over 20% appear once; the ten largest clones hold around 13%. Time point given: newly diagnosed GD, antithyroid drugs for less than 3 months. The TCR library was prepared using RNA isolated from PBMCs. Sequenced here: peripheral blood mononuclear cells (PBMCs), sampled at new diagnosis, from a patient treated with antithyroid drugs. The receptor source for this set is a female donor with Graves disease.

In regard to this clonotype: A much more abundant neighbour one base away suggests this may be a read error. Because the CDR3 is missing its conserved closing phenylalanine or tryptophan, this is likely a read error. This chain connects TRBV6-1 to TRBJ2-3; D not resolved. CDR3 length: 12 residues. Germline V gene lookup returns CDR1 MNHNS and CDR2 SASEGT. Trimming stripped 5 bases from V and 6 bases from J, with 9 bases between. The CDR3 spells CASSTSWDTQYL. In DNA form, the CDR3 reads TGTGCCAGCAGTACCTCTTGGGATACGCAGTATCTT.

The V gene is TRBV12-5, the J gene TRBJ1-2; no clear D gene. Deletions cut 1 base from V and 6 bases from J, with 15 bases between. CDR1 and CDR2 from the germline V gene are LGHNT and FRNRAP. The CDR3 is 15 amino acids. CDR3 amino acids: CASGLDPEGQNGYTF. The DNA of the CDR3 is TGTGCTAGTGGTTTGGATCCCGAAGGGCAGAATGGCTACACCTTC.

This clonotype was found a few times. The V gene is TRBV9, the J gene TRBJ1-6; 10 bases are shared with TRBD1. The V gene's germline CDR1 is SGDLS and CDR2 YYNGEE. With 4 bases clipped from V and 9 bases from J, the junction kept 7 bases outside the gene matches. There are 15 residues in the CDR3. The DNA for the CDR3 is TGTGCCAGCAGCTCAGAGGGGACAGGGGTTTCACCCCTCCACTTT. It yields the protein CASSSEGTGVSPLHF.

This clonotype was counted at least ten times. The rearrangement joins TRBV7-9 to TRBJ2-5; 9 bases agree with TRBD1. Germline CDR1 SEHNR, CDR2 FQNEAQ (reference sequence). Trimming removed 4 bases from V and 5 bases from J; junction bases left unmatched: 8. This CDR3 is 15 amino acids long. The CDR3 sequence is CASSYNTGGRETQYF. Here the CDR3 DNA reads TGTGCCAGCAGCTATAACACAGGGGGCAGGGAGACCCAGTACTTC.

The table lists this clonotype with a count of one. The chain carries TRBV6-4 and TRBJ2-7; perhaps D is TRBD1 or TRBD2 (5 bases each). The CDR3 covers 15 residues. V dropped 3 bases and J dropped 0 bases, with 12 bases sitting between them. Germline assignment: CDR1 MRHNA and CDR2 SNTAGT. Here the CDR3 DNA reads TGTGCCAGCAGTGATTCGGACGGGGCCTCCTACGAGCAGTACTTC. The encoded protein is CASSDSDGASYEQYF.

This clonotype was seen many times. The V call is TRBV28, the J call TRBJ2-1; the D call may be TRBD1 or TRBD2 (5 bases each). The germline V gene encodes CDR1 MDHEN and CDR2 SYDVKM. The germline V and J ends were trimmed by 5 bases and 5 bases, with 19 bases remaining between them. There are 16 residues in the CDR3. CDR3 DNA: TGTGCCAGCAGTGACCGGGACGACTATCCCCACAATGAGCAGTTCTTC. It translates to CASSDRDDYPHNEQFF.

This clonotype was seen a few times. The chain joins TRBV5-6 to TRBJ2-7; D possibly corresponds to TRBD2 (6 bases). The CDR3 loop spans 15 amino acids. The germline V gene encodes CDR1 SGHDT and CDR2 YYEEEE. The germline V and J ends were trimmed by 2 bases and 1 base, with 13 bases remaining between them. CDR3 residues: CASSFPRGSSYEQYF. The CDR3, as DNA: TGTGCCAGCAGCTTTCCTCGGGGGTCGTCCTACGAGCAGTACTTC.

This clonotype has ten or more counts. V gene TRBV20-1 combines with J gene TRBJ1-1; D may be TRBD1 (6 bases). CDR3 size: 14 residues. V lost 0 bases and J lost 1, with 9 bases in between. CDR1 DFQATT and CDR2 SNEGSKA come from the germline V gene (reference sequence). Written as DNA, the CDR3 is TGCAGTGCTAGAGAGGGGGCCGGGAACACTGAAGCTTTCTTT. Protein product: CSAREGAGNTEAFF.

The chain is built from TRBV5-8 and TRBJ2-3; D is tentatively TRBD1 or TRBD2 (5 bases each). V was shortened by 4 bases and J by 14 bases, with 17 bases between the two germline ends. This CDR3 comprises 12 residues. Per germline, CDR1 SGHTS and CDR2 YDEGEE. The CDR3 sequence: CASSPSGTTGYF. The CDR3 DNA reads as TGTGCCAGCAGCCCGTCCGGGACCACCGGGTATTTT.

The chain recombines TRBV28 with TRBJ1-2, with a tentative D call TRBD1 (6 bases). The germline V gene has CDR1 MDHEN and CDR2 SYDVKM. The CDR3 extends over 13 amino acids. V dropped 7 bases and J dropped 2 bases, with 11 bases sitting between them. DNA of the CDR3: TGTGCCAGCACGCGGGGGCAGAACTATGGCTACACCTTC. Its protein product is CASTRGQNYGYTF.

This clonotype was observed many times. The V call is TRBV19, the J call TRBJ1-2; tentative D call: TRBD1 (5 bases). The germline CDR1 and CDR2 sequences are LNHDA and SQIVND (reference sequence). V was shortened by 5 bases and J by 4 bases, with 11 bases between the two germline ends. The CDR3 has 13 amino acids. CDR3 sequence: CASSQGAIYGYTF. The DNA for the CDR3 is TGTGCCAGTAGTCAAGGGGCCATCTATGGCTACACCTTC.

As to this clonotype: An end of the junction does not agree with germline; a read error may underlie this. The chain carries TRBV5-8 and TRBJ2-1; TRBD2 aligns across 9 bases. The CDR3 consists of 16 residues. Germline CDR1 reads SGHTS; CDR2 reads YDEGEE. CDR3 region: CASSRLGTSRLDEQFF. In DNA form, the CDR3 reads TGCGCCAGCAGCCGACTCGGGACTAGCAGGTTGGATGAGCAGTTCTTC. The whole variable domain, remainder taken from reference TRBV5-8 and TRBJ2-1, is EAGVTQSPTHLIKTRGQQATLRCSPISGHTSVYWYQQALGLGLQFLLWYDEGEERNRGNFPPRFSGRQFPNYSSELNVNALELEDSALYLCASSRLGTSRLDEQFFGPGTRLTVL.

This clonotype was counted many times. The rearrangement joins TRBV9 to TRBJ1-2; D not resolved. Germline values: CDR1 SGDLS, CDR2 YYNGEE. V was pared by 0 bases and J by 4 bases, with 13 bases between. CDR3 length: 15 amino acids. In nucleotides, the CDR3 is TGTGCCAGCAGCGTAGTACAGACCGAGCTCTATGGCTACACCTTC. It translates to CASSVVQTELYGYTF.

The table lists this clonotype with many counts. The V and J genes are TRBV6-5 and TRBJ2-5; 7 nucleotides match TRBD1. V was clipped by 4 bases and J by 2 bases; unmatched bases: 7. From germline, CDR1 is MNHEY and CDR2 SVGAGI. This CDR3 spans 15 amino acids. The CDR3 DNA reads TGTGCCAGCAGTTCAACAGGGGCCCGTCAAGAGACCCAGTACTTC. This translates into CASSSTGARQETQYF.

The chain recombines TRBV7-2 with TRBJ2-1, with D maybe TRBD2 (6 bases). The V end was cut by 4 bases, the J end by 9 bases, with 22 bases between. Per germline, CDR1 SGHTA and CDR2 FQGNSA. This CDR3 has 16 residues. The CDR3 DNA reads TGTGCCAGCAGCTCCCTCCTGGTTGAGGCTAGCGCTGAGCAGTTCTTC. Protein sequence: CASSSLLVEASAEQFF.

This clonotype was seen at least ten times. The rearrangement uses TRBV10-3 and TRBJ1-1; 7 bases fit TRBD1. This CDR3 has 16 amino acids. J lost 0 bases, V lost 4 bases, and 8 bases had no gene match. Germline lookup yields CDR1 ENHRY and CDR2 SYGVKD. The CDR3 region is CAISAGTEKMNTEAFF. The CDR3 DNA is TGTGCCATCAGTGCGGGGACAGAGAAAATGAACACTGAAGCTTTCTTT.

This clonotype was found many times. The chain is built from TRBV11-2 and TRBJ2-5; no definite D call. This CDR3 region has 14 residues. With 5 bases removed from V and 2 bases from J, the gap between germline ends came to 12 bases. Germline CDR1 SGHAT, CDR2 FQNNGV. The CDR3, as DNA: TGTGCCAGCAGCGCGCTAGGGTGGCAAGAGACCCAGTACTTC. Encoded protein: CASSALGWQETQYF.